This passage covers 18 T cell receptor beta chains from one sample sequenced in a study of beta chain features in type 1 diabetes. Since all of the isolated RNA was reverse transcribed, expressed TCRB transcripts were what got sequenced. The assay was immunoSEQ multiplex PCR, and TCRdb's table has in-frame clones only and misses some. The sample records 900,000 or so clones, 17% being singletons. The specimen was naive CD4+ T cells from blood. The receptors derive from a woman younger than 30 in good health.

This clone showed up just a few times. V is TRBV18 and J is TRBJ1-1; D gene unclear. Germline V CDR1 and CDR2: KGHSH, LQKENI. With 1 base removed from V and 1 base from J, the gap between germline ends came to 7 bases. This CDR3 comprises 14 residues. The CDR3 sequence: CASSPRNENTEAFF. In nucleotides, the CDR3 is TGTGCCAGCTCACCACGGAATGAGAACACTGAAGCTTTCTTT.

This clone was recorded a few times. V usage is TRBV7-2 and J usage is TRBJ2-2; D is perhaps TRBD2 (6 bases). CDR3 size: 16 residues. Trimming took off 0 bases at V and 7 bases at J, with 15 bases between the two ends. The germline CDR1 and CDR2 sequences are SGHTA and FQGNSA. The CDR3 DNA sequence: TGTGCCAGCAGCTTAGCGCAGTCGGGAGCCAGCGGGGAGCTGTTTTTT. Translation gives CASSLAQSGASGELFF.

V is TRBV27 and J is TRBJ2-2, with 7 bases that match TRBD1. CDR1 and CDR2 (germline): MNHEY, SMNVEV (reference sequence). The CDR3 contains 14 residues. Trimming took 0 bases from V and 8 from J; bases not matched to a gene: 3. The CDR3 region is CASSLSGGVGELFF. The CDR3 region has the DNA TGTGCCAGCAGTTTATCAGGGGGCGTGGGGGAGCTGTTTTTT.

J is TRBJ2-7 and V is TRBV7-8, with a weak D call TRBD2 (5 bases). Trimming removed 5 bases from V and 3 bases from J, with 11 bases in between. Germline CDR1 and CDR2: SGHVS and FQNEAQ. The CDR3 covers 13 residues. CDR3 residues: CASSRQTNYEQYF. In DNA, the CDR3 is TGTGCCAGCAGCCGTCAGACTAACTACGAGCAGTACTTC.

The gene calls are TRBV4-1 and TRBJ1-1; D not certain. Trimming removed 0 bases at V and 9 bases at J, with 17 bases between. Germline CDR1 is MGHRA and CDR2 is YSYEKL. This CDR3 contains 15 residues. The CDR3 loop is CASSQEPTTGGQAFF. DNA of the CDR3: TGCGCCAGCAGCCAAGAACCGACTACCGGCGGACAAGCTTTCTTT.

The CDR3 reads CASFGVNGELFF. In DNA, the CDR3 is TGTGCCAGCTTTGGGGTAAACGGGGAGCTGTTTTTT. The chain combines TRBV19 with TRBJ2-2, with no clear D. Looked up from germline, CDR1 is LNHDA and CDR2 is SQIVND (reference sequence). The CDR3 is 12 amino acids. V gave up 9 bases and J gave up 7 bases, with 12 bases separating them.

This chain connects TRBV7-9 to TRBJ2-3; 8 nucleotides align to TRBD2. The V and J ends lost 2 bases and 4 bases, in that order; junction bases with no gene match: 8. CDR1 is SEHNR and CDR2 is FQNEAQ in the germline V gene (reference sequence). The CDR3 spans 16 residues. The CDR3 spells CASSLNLAGLSDTQYF. CDR3 in DNA: TGTGCCAGCAGCTTAAATTTAGCGGGATTATCAGATACGCAGTATTTT. Supplemented by reference TRBV7-9 and TRBJ2-3, the full variable domain reads DTGVSQNPRHKITKRGQNVTFRCDPISEHNRLYWYRQTLGQGPEFLTYFQNEAQLEKSRLLSDRFSAERPKGSFSTLEIQRTEQGDSAMYLCASSLNLAGLSDTQYFGPGTRLTVL.

In this sample, this clone turned up a few times. This chain joins TRBV29-1 and TRBJ1-2; a weak D match, TRBD1 (6 bases). The CDR3 extends over 13 amino acids. Trimming stripped 4 bases from V and 2 bases from J, with 11 bases between. Germline V gene data show CDR1 as SQVTM and CDR2 as ANQGSEA. CDR3 sequence: CSVVVQGNYGYTF. In DNA, the CDR3 is TGCAGCGTTGTAGTACAGGGAAACTATGGCTACACCTTC.

J is TRBJ2-1 and V is TRBV7-2; 11 bases map to TRBD2. In germline, CDR1 is SGHTA, CDR2 FQGNSA. V was clipped by 5 bases and J by 12 bases; unmatched bases: 15. The CDR3 is made up of 16 amino acids. This CDR3 reads CASSDESSGRAHLQFF. The CDR3, as DNA: TGTGCCAGCAGCGACGAAAGTAGCGGGAGGGCTCATTTGCAGTTCTTC.

This rearrangement joins TRBV7-2 to TRBJ2-7, with D possibly TRBD2 on 6 matching bases. The CDR3 is 14 residues long. V lost 3 bases and J 2 bases, leaving 11 bases between the germline ends. Germline values: CDR1 SGHTA, CDR2 FQGNSA. CDR3 in amino acids: CASSFGAGPYEQYF. CDR3 bases: TGTGCCAGCAGCTTCGGTGCGGGGCCCTACGAGCAGTACTTC. Supplemented by reference TRBV7-2 and TRBJ2-7, the full variable domain reads GAGVSQSPSNKVTEKGKDVELRCDPISGHTALYWYRQSLGQGLEFLIYFQGNSAPDKSGLPSDRFSAERTGGSVSTLTIQRTQQEDSAVYLCASSFGAGPYEQYFGPGTRLTVT.

This clone has more than one count but fewer than ten. Within the sample, other DNA sequences also encode this same CDR3. The rearrangement links TRBV10-3 to TRBJ2-7; no firm D call. The V gene's germline CDR1 is ENHRY and CDR2 SYGVKD. This CDR3 is 12 amino acids long. With 0 bases removed from V and 2 bases from J, the gap between germline ends came to 2 bases. The CDR3, as DNA: TGTGCCATCAGTGAGTCGACCTACGAGCAGTACTTC. Translation: CAISESTYEQYF.

This clone turned up a few times. This chain joins TRBV7-2 and TRBJ1-1, with unresolved D. This CDR3 contains 8 residues. CDR1 SGHTA and CDR2 FQGNSA come from the germline V gene. V lost 4 bases and J lost 11, with 2 bases in between. The CDR3 here is CASSWAFF. CDR3 DNA: TGTGCCAGCAGCTGGGCTTTCTTT.

V is TRBV5-1 and J is TRBJ2-6; maybe TRBD1 (5 bases). V lost 4 bases and J lost 4, with 15 bases in between. The CDR3 contains 16 residues. Germline assignment: CDR1 SGHRS and CDR2 YFSETQ. The CDR3 nucleotides are TGCGCCAGCAGCGACAGCCTAATAGTAGGGGCCAACGTCCTGACTTTC. Translation: CASSDSLIVGANVLTF. The whole variable domain, filled in from reference TRBV5-1 and TRBJ2-6, reads KAGVTQTPRYLIKTRGQQVTLSCSPISGHRSVSWYQQTPGQGLQFLFEYFSETQRNKGNFPGRFSGRQFSNSRSEMNVSTLELGDSALYLCASSDSLIVGANVLTFGAGSRLTVL.

This sequence joins TRBV4-2 and TRBJ1-2; D may be TRBD1 (6 bases). The germline gives CDR1 LGHNA, CDR2 YNFKEQ. Trimming pared 2 bases from V and 5 bases from J, leaving 12 bases between. This CDR3 spans 14 amino acids. Written as DNA, the CDR3 is TGTGCCAGCAGCCAATTCGACAGGACGTATGGCTACACCTTC. Translating gives CASSQFDRTYGYTF.

On this clone itself: Other DNA sequences in the same sample also yield this CDR3. The chain has TRBV2 and TRBJ2-1; a weak D match, TRBD1 (6 bases). Per the germline V gene, CDR1 is SNHLY and CDR2 is FYNNEI. The CDR3 is 13 residues long. The V end was cut by 4 bases, the J end by 3 bases, with 7 bases between. DNA for the CDR3: TGTGCCAGCAGTGTGGACAGCTACAATGAGCAGTTCTTC. Translated, it gives CASSVDSYNEQFF.

The chain combines TRBV7-3 with TRBJ2-6, with D hard to call. V was trimmed by 4 bases and J by 4 bases, leaving 17 bases between them. This CDR3 contains 17 residues. Per germline, CDR1 SGHTA and CDR2 FQGTGA. In DNA form, the CDR3 reads TGTGCCAGCAGCTCGCCGGCCGCGGCTTCCGGGGCCAACGTCCTGACTTTC. It encodes CASSSPAAASGANVLTF. Variable domain in full (rest from reference TRBV7-3 and TRBJ2-6): GAGVSQTPSNKVTEKGKYVELRCDPISGHTALYWYRQSLGQGPEFLIYFQGTGAADDSGLPNDRFFAVRPEGSVSTLKIQRTERGDSAVYLCASSSPAAASGANVLTFGAGSRLTVL.

The genes are TRBV15 and TRBJ2-5, with TRBD1 identical over 10 bases. With 2 bases clipped from V and 5 bases from J, the junction kept 5 bases outside the gene matches. The CDR3 consists of 15 residues. CDR1 and CDR2 (germline): LNHNV, YYDKDF (reference sequence). CDR3 in DNA: TGTGCCACCAGCAGACAATTGGACAGGGGGGAGACCCAGTACTTC. Amino acid sequence: CATSRQLDRGETQYF.

This clone was found a few times. This chain connects TRBV6-5 to TRBJ2-5, with 10 bases fitting TRBD1. The CDR3 loop spans 16 amino acids. The J segment lost 6 bases and the V segment lost 4 bases, leaving 11 bases of the junction unmatched. CDR1 and CDR2 from the germline V gene are MNHEY and SVGAGI. CDR3 residues: CASSSTLTGGKKTQYF. The CDR3 DNA sequence: TGTGCCAGCAGTTCCACCCTGACAGGGGGCAAAAAGACCCAGTACTTC.